A selection of T cell receptor beta chains follows, all from one sample in a study of identical twins. Via MiXCR, TCRdb re-called the 5' RACE reads, giving one row per CDR3 protein. The data hold a few hundred thousand distinct CDR3 sequences, with more than 20% observed a single time. These data were likewise used in another study, on T cells expressing NK-cell markers.

Sequencing was carried out using CD4+ T cells sorted from blood. These receptors were collected from a woman aged 18-29 years in good health. CDR3s include the opening cysteine and the closing phenylalanine or tryptophan.

V,CDR3
TRBV12-3/TRBV12-4,CAIGGTSQYNEQFF
TRBV12-3/TRBV12-4,CASSFRDTQYF
TRBV9,CASSVRGLGSSYNEQFF
TRBV20-1,CSARRGGTSTDTQYF
TRBV6-5,CASRNEDTQYF
TRBV6-1,CASSEALAGAPTYNEQFF
TRBV20-1,CSALRDGYYEQYF
TRBV2,CASSAVPHTDTQYF
TRBV3-1,CASSSTGGSSGNTIYF
TRBV20-1,CSASDRVYQPQHF
TRBV5-4,CASRSGSFGVEQFF
TRBV27,CASSLWGRAQTQYF
TRBV5-1,CASSLALPQKETQYF
TRBV10-1,CASGIRTDTQYF
TRBV5-1,CASSKAARTGPTDTQYF
TRBV20-1,CSARKGGRNEQFF
TRBV5-1,CASEYDTLAYTDTQYF
TRBV20-1,CSASPSSGRGTDTQYF
TRBV20-1,CSAFFWANNEQFF
TRBV29-1,CSVEAEGSNNEQFF
TRBV10-3,CAISEQEFGEQYF
TRBV10-1,CASSESDGSYNEQFF
TRBV6-2/TRBV6-3,CASSFKGPDTQYF
TRBV12-3/TRBV12-4,CASSLNIRTGAGNTIYF
TRBV5-1,CASSLEGPRRYYNEQFF
TRBV29-1,CSVEKDKVETQYF
TRBV5-1,CASRRERDTQYF
TRBV10-3,CAISESAGGKTYEQYF
TRBV24-1,CATSGWGLAGGDTQYF
TRBV3-1,CASSQRDGKETQYF
TRBV5-1,CASSSYELDEQYF
TRBV11-2,CASSLEGFSGNTIYF
TRBV28,CASSLGGVSSYEQYF
TRBV29-1,CSVWRPEGYNEQFF
TRBV4-3,CASSQGAHLPNEQFF
TRBV11-2,CASSLQRGSSYNEQFF
TRBV7-9,CASSLGGDRKAFF
TRBV15,CATSVKGWGTDTQYF
TRBV20-1,CSATDSFYGYTF
TRBV5-1,CASNQGPGYNSPLHF
TRBV6-1,CASSPGTTGTRGGQYF